The T cell receptor beta chain under discussion was sequenced for a study of blood T cell repertoires in COVID-19. Study-level background: Samples of COVID-19 (acute and convalescent) were obtained from the United States, Italy and Spain. Nucleic acid was either cDNA or gDNA, and it came from T cells, B-cell-depleted T cells, or PBMCs.

CDR3 length: 12 residues. V lost 9 bases, J lost 3 bases, and 2 bases stayed unmatched. CDR1 ENHRY and CDR2 SYGVKD come from the germline V gene. TCRdb's copy holds only in-frame clones and misses some; the assay was immunoSEQ multiplex PCR. The sample has 150,000 or so clones, roughly 82% seen once; the top ten hold 8.4%. The origin of this receptor is a woman between 70 and 85 years old with acute or convalescent COVID-19. Material for sequencing was peripheral blood. The chain uses TRBV10-3 and TRBJ1-1; 9 bases map to TRBD1. The CDR3 nucleotides are TGTGCCATGGGACAGGGCCACACTGAAGCTTTCTTT. It codes for CAMGQGHTEAFF.